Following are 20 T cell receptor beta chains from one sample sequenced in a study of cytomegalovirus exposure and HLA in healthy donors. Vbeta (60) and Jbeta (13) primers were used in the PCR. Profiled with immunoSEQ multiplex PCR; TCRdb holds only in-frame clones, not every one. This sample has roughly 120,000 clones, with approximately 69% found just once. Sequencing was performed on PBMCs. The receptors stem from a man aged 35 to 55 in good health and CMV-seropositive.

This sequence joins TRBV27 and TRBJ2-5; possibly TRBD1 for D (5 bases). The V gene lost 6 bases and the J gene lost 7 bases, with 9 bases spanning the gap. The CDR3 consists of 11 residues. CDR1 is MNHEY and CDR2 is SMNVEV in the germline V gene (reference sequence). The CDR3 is CASRIQGTQYF. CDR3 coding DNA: TGTGCCAGCAGAATTCAGGGGACCCAGTACTTC.

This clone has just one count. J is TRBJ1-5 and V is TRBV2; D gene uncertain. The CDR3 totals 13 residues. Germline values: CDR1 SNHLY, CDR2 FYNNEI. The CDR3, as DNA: TGTGCGAGCGCGTTTGGTGCCCTCGGGACCCAGCATTTT. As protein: CASAFGALGTQHF.

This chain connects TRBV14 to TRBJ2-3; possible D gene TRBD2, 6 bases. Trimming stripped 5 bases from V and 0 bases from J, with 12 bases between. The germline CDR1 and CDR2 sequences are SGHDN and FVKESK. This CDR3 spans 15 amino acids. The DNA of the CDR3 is TGTGCCAGCAGCACACGCGGGGTTAGCACAGATACGCAGTATTTT. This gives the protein CASSTRGVSTDTQYF.

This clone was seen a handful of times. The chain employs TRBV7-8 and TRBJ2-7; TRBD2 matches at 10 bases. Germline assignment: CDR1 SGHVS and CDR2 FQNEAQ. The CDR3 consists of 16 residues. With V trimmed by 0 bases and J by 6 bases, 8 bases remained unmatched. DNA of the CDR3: TGTGCCAGCAGCTTAGCTAGGGCTAGCGGGAGCGGCGAGCAGTACTTC. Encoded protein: CASSLARASGSGEQYF.

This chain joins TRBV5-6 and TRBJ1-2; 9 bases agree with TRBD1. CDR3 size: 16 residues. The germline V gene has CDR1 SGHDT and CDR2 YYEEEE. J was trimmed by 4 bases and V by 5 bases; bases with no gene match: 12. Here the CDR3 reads CASSLDTGTGIYGYTF. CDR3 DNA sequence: TGTGCCAGCAGTTTAGACACCGGGACAGGGATCTATGGCTACACCTTC. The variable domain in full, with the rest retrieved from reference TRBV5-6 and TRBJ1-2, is DAGVTQSPTHLIKTRGQQVTLRCSPKSGHDTVSWYQQALGQGPQFIFQYYEEEERQRGNFPDRFSGHQFPNYSSELNVNALLLGDSALYLCASSLDTGTGIYGYTFGSGTRLTVV.

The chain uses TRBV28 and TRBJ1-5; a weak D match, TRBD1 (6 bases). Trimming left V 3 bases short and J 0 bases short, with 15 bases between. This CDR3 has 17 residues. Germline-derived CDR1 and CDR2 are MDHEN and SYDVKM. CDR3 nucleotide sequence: TGTGCCAGCAGTTTGATTCTGGACAGCGATAGCAATCAGCCCCAGCATTTT. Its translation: CASSLILDSDSNQPQHF.

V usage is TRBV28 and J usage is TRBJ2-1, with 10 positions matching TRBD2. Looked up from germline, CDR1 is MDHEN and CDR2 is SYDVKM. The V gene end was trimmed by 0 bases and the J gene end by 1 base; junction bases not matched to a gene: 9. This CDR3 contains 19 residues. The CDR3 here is CASSLWPPLAGRSYNEQFF. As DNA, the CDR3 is TGTGCCAGCAGTTTATGGCCCCCACTAGCGGGGAGGTCCTACAATGAGCAGTTCTTC.

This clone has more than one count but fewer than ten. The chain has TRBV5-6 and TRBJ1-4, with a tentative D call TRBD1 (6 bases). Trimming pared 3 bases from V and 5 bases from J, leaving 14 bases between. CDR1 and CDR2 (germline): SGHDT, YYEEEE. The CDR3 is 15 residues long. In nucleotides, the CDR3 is TGTGCCAGCAGCTCCAGGGGCGACAGGAATGAAAAACTGTTTTTT. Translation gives CASSSRGDRNEKLFF. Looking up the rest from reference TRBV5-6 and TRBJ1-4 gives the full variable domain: DAGVTQSPTHLIKTRGQQVTLRCSPKSGHDTVSWYQQALGQGPQFIFQYYEEEERQRGNFPDRFSGHQFPNYSSELNVNALLLGDSALYLCASSSRGDRNEKLFFGSGTQLSVL.

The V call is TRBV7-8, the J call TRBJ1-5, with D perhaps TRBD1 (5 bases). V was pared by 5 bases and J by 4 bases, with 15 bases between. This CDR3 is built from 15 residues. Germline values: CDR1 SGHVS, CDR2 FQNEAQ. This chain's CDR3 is CASSVLPGSNQPQHF. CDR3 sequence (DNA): TGTGCCAGCAGCGTCCTCCCAGGGTCTAATCAGCCCCAGCATTTT. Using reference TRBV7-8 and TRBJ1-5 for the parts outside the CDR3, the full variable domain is GAGVSQSPRYKVAKRGQDVALRCDPISGHVSLFWYQQALGQGPEFLTYFQNEAQLDKSGLPSDRFFAERPEGSVSTLKIQRTQQEDSAVYLCASSVLPGSNQPQHFGDGTRLSIL.

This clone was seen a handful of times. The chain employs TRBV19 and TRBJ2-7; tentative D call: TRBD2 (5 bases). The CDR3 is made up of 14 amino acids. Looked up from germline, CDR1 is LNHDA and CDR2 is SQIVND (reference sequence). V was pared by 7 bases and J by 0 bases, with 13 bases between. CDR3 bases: TGTGCCAGTACGGAGCGGTTGCACTCCTACGAGCAGTACTTC. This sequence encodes CASTERLHSYEQYF. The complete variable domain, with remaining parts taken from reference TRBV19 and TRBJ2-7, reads DGGITQSPKYLFRKEGQNVTLSCEQNLNHDAMYWYRQDPGQGLRLIYYSQIVNDFQKGDIAEGYSVSREKKESFPLTVTSAQKNPTAFYLCASTERLHSYEQYFGPGTRLTVT.

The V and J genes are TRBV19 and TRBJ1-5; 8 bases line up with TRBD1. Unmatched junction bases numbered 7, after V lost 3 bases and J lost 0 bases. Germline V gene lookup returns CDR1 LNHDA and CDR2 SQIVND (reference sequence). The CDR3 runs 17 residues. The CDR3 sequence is CASSIGQGANSNQPQHF. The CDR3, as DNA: TGTGCCAGTAGTATCGGCCAGGGGGCAAATAGCAATCAGCCCCAGCATTTT. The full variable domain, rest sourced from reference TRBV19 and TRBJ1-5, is DGGITQSPKYLFRKEGQNVTLSCEQNLNHDAMYWYRQDPGQGLRLIYYSQIVNDFQKGDIAEGYSVSREKKESFPLTVTSAQKNPTAFYLCASSIGQGANSNQPQHFGDGTRLSIL.

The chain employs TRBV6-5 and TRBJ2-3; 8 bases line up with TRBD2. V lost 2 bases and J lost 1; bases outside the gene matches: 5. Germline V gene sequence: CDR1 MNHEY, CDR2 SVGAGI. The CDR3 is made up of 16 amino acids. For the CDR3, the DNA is TGTGCCAGCAGTTACACAGCGGGAGTTGGCACAGATACGCAGTATTTT. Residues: CASSYTAGVGTDTQYF.

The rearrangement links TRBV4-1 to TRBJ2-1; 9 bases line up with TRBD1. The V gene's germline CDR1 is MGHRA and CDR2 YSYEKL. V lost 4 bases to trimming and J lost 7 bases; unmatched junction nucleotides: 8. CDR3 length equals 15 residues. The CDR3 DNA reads TGCGCCAGCAGCCGTCCCGGGACAGGGTATAATGAGCAGTTCTTC. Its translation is CASSRPGTGYNEQFF.

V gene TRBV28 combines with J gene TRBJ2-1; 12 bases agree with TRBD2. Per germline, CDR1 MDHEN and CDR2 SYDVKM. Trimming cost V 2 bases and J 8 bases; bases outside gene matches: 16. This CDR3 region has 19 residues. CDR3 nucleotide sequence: TGTGCCAGCAGTTTACTAAGACTAGCGGGAGCAAGGATACACGATGAGCAGTTCTTC. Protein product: CASSLLRLAGARIHDEQFF. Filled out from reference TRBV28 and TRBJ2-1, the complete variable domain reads DVKVTQSSRYLVKRTGEKVFLECVQDMDHENMFWYRQDPGLGLRLIYFSYDVKMKEKGDIPEGYSVSREKKERFSLILESASTNQTSMYLCASSLLRLAGARIHDEQFFGPGTRLTVL.

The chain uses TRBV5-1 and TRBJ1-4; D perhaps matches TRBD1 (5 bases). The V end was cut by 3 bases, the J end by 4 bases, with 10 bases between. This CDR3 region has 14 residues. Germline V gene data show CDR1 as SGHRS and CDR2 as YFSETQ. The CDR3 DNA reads TGCGCCAGCAGCTCCCAGGGTTTTAATGAAAAACTGTTTTTT. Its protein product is CASSSQGFNEKLFF.

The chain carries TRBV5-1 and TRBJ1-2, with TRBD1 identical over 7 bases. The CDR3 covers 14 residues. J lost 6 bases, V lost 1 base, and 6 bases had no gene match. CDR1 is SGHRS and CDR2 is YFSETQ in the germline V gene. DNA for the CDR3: TGCGCCAGCAGCTTGTATGACAGGGTCCATGGCTACACCTTC. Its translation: CASSLYDRVHGYTF.

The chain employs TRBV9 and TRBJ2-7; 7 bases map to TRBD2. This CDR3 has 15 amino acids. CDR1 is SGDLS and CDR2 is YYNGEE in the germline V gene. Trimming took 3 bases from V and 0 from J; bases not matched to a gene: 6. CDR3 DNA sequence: TGTGCCAGCAGCGGCCAAGCGGGAAACTCCTACGAGCAGTACTTC. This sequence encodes CASSGQAGNSYEQYF. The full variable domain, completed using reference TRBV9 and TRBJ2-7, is DSGVTQTPKHLITATGQRVTLRCSPRSGDLSVYWYQQSLDQGLQFLIQYYNGEERAKGNILERFSAQQFPDLHSELNLSSLELGDSALYFCASSGQAGNSYEQYFGPGTRLTVT.

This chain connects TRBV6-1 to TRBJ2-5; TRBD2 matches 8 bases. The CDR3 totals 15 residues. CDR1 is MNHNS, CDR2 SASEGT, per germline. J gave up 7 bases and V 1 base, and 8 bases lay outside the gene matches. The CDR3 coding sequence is TGTGCCAGCAGTGAAGAGGCGGGGGGCCTGGGGACCCAGTACTTC. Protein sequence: CASSEEAGGLGTQYF.

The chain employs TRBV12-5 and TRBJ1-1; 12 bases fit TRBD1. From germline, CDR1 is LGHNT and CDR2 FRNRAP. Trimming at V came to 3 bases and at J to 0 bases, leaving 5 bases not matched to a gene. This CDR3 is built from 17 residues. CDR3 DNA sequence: TGTGCTAGTGGTTTCGGGACAGGGGGCCTTATGAACACTGAAGCTTTCTTT. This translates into CASGFGTGGLMNTEAFF.

Written as DNA, the CDR3 is TGTGCCAGCAGCTCGACAGGGGGCGGCGAGCAGTACTTC. As protein: CASSSTGGGEQYF. The chain recombines TRBV7-2 with TRBJ2-7, with 10 positions matching TRBD1. Per germline, CDR1 SGHTA and CDR2 FQGNSA. V was clipped by 4 bases and J by 6 bases; unmatched bases: 3. This CDR3 has 13 residues.